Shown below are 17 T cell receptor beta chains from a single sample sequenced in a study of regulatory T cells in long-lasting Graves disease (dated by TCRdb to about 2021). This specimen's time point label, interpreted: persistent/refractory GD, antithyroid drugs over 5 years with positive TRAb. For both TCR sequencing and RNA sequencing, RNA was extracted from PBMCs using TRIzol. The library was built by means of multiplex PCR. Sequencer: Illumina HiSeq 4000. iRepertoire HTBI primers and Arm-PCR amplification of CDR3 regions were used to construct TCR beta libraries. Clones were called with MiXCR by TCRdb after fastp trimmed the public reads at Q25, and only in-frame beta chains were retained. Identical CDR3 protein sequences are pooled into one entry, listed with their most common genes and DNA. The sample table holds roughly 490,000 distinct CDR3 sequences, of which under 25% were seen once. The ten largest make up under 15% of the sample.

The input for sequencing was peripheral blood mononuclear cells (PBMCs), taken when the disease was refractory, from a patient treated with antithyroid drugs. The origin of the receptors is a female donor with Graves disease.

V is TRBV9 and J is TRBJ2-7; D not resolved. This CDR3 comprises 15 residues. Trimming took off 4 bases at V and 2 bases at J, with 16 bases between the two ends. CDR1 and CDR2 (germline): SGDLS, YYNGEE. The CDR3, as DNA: TGTGCCAGCAGCTCGGGTTATACTTCAACCTACGAGCAGTACTTC. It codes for CASSSGYTSTYEQYF. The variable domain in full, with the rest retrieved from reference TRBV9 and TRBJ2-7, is DSGVTQTPKHLITATGQRVTLRCSPRSGDLSVYWYQQSLDQGLQFLIQYYNGEERAKGNILERFSAQQFPDLHSELNLSSLELGDSALYFCASSSGYTSTYEQYFGPGTRLTVT.

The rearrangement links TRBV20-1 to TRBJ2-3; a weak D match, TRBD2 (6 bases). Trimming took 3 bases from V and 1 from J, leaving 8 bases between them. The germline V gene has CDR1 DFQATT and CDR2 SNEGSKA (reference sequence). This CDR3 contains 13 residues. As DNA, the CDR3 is TGCAGTGCTAGCGGGAGTGGCACAGATACGCAGTATTTT. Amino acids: CSASGSGTDTQYF.

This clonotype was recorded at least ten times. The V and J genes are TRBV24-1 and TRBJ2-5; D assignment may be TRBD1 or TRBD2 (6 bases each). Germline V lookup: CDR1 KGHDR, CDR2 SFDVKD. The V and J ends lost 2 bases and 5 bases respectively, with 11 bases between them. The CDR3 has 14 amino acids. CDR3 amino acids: CATSDSQGGETQYF. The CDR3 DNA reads TGTGCCACCAGTGATTCTCAAGGGGGGGAGACCCAGTACTTC.

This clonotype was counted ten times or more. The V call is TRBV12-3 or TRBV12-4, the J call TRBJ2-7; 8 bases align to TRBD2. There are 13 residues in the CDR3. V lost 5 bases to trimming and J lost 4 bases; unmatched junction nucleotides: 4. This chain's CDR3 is CASSNQRGYEQYF. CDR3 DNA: TGTGCCAGCAGTAACCAGCGGGGGTACGAGCAGTACTTC.

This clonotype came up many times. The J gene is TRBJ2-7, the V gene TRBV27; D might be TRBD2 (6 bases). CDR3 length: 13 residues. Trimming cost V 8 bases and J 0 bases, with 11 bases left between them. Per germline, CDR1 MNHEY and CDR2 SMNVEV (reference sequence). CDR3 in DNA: TGTGCCAGCGCCCTGGGGGGCTCCTACGAGCAGTACTTC. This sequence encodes CASALGGSYEQYF.

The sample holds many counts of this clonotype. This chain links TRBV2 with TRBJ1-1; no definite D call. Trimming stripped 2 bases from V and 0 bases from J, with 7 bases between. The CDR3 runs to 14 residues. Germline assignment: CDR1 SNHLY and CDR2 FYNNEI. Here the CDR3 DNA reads TGTGCCAGCAGTGAAACACCCCTGAACACTGAAGCTTTCTTT. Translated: CASSETPLNTEAFF.

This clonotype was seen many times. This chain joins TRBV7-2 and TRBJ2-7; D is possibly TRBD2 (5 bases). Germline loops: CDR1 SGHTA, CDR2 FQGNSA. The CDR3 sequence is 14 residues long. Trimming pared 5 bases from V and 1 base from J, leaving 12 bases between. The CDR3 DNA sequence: TGTGCCAGCAGCCCTGGACGGGGATCCTACGAGCAGTACTTC. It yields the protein CASSPGRGSYEQYF.

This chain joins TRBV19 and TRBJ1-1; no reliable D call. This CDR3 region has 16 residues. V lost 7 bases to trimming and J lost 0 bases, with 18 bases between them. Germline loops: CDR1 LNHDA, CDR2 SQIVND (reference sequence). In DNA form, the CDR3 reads TGTGCCAGTATATTTTCGTCCGCATCTATGAACACTGAAGCTTTCTTT. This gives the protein CASIFSSASMNTEAFF.

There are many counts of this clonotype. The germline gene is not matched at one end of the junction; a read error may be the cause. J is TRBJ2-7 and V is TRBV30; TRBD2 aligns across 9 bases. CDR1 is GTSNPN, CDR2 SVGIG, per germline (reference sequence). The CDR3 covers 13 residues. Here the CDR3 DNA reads TGTGCCCTAACAGCGGGAGGCTCCCACGAGCAGTACTTC. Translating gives CALTAGGSHEQYF.

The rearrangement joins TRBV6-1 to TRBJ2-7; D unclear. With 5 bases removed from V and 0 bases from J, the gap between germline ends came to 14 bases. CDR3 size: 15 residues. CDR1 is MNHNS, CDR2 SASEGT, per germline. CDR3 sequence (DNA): TGTGCCAGCAGTTTAACGACGGCCAGCTCCTACGAGCAGTACTTC. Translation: CASSLTTASSYEQYF.

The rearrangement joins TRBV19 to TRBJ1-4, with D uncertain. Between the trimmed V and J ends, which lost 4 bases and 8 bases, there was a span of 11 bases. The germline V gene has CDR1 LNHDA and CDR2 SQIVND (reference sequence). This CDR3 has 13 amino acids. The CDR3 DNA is TGTGCCAGTAGTAGAGACCCCGAGGAAAAACTGTTTTTT. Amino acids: CASSRDPEEKLFF.

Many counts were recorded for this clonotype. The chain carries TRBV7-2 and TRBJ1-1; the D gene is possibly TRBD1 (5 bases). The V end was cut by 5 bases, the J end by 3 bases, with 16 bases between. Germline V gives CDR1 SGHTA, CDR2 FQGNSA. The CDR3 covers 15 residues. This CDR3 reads CASSLPTTGHTEAFF. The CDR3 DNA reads TGTGCCAGCAGCCTCCCGACAACAGGCCACACTGAAGCTTTCTTT.

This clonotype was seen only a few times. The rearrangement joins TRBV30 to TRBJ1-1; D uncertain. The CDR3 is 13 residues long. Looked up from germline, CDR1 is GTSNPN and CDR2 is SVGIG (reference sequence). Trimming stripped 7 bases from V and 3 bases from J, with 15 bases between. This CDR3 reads CALYRGRDTEAFF. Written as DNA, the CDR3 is TGTGCCTTGTACCGGGGTCGGGACACTGAAGCTTTCTTT.

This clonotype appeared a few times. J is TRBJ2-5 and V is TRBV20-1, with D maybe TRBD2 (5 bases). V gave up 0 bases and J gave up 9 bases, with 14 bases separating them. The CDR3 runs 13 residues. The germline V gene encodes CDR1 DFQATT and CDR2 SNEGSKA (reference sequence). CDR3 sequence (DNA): TGCAGTGCTAGAGAGTCAGGCGTCGGGGCCCAGTACTTC. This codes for CSARESGVGAQYF.

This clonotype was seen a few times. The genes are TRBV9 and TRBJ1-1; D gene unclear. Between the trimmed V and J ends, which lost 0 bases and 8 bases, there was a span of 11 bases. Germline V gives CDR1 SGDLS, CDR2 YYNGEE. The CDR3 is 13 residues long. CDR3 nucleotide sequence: TGTGCCAGCAGCGTAGCCTTTGGGCAGGAAGCTTTCTTT. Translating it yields CASSVAFGQEAFF.

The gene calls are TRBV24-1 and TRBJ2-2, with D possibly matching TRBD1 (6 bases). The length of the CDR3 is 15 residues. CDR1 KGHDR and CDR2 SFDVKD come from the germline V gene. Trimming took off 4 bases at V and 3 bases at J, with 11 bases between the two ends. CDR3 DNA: TGTGCCACCAGTGACTACAGGGAAGACACCGGGGAGCTGTTTTTT. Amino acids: CATSDYREDTGELFF.

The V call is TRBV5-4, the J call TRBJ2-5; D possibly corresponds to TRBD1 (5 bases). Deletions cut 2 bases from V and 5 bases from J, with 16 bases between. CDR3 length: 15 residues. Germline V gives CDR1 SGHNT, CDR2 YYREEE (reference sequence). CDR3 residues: CASSFSGASGETQYF. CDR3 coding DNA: TGTGCCAGCAGCTTTAGTGGGGCCAGTGGGGAGACCCAGTACTTC.